The T cell receptor beta chain described here comes from a study of blood T cells in healthy people across ages. In this sample, this clonotype turned up a few times. Using a J-beta primer mix together with a sample-barcoded 5' primer, a second PCR was run for roughly 7 to 12 cycles. Via MiXCR, TCRdb re-called the 5' RACE reads, giving one row per CDR3 protein. The sample yields more than 650,000 distinct CDR3 sequences, roughly 24% seen once. The V gene lost 3 bases and the J gene lost 5 bases, with 16 bases spanning the gap. This CDR3 has 15 amino acids. Germline loops: CDR1 MGHRA, CDR2 YSYEKL. This sample also appeared in a second study, on T cells of mothers and their children. That work contributes: The donor cohort consisted of three healthy Caucasian mothers and their six children.

The chain joins TRBV4-1 to TRBJ2-5; tentative D call: TRBD1 (5 bases). This TCR was recovered from a boy between 5 and 17 years old in good health. The sequencing input was blood. CDR3 in amino acids: CASSHEDGPGETQYF. The CDR3 bases are TGCGCCAGCAGCCATGAGGACGGACCAGGGGAGACCCAGTACTTC.